These 32 T cell receptor beta chains share one sample of origin, sequenced in a study of cytomegalovirus exposure and HLA in healthy donors. The PCR was carried out with 60 Vbeta primers and 13 Jbeta primers. The method was immunoSEQ multiplex PCR; TCRdb's version includes in-frame clones alone and lacks a portion of them. Of hundreds of thousands of clones in the sample, roughly 70% were seen once. Source material: PBMCs. The source of these receptors is a female donor in good health and CMV-seronegative.

V usage is TRBV20-1 and J usage is TRBJ2-7; weak D call: TRBD2 (5 bases). The V and J ends lost 5 bases and 4 bases respectively, with 9 bases between them. The CDR3 is 11 amino acids. Germline V gives CDR1 DFQATT, CDR2 SNEGSKA (reference sequence). The CDR3: CSAGPGYEQYF. The CDR3 nucleotides read TGCAGTGCTGGGCCGGGGTACGAGCAGTACTTC.

The chain links TRBV6-1 to TRBJ2-2; TRBD1 aligns across 8 bases. The germline V gene encodes CDR1 MNHNS and CDR2 SASEGT. V trimming: 5 bases; J trimming: 5 bases; junction bases outside the gene matches: 4. The CDR3 runs to 14 residues. DNA for the CDR3: TGTGCCAGCAGTACAGGGGGTTGGACCGGGGAGCTGTTTTTT. This translates into CASSTGGWTGELFF.

The V call is TRBV11-2, the J call TRBJ2-5; a weak D match, TRBD2 (5 bases). From germline, CDR1 is SGHAT and CDR2 FQNNGV. The CDR3 length is 18 residues. The germline V and J ends were trimmed by 5 bases and 3 bases, with 25 bases remaining between them. CDR3 sequence reads: CASSKQVWRASGKETQYF. CDR3 coding DNA: TGTGCCAGCAGCAAACAAGTCTGGCGGGCATCTGGAAAAGAGACCCAGTACTTC.

In its sample, this clone was seen once. CDR3 DNA: TGTGCCAGCCAATCGTGGGGGCGGATGAACACTGAAGCTTTCTTT. Translation: CASQSWGRMNTEAFF. V usage is TRBV7-9 and J usage is TRBJ1-1; D perhaps matches TRBD1 (6 bases). The germline V gene encodes CDR1 SEHNR and CDR2 FQNEAQ (reference sequence). V dropped 8 bases and J dropped 0 bases, with 16 bases sitting between them. This CDR3 is built from 15 residues. The variable domain in full, with the rest retrieved from reference TRBV7-9 and TRBJ1-1, is DTGVSQNPRHKITKRGQNVTFRCDPISEHNRLYWYRQTLGQGPEFLTYFQNEAQLEKSRLLSDRFSAERPKGSFSTLEIQRTEQGDSAMYLCASQSWGRMNTEAFFGQGTRLTVV.

The chain has TRBV30 and TRBJ1-2, with TRBD1 as a possible D gene (5 bases). This CDR3 region has 15 residues. V lost 3 bases and J 3 bases, leaving 17 bases between the germline ends. CDR1 and CDR2 from the germline V gene are GTSNPN and SVGIG (reference sequence). This CDR3 reads CAWRAGPLIYYGYTF. Here the CDR3 DNA reads TGTGCCTGGAGGGCGGGACCGCTAATATACTATGGCTACACCTTC.

This sequence joins TRBV7-6 and TRBJ2-1, with TRBD2 identical over 8 bases. Germline lookup yields CDR1 SGHVS and CDR2 FNYEAQ. The CDR3 contains 17 residues. V shed 5 bases and J 6 bases; nucleotides not matched to a gene: 15. The CDR3 DNA reads TGTGCCAGCAGCGCGATATTCGGGAGGGGAGGTGGCAATGAGCAGTTCTTC. Protein sequence: CASSAIFGRGGGNEQFF.

The J gene is TRBJ1-2, the V gene TRBV19, with D possibly being TRBD1 (6 bases). Germline CDR1 and CDR2: LNHDA and SQIVND (reference sequence). The V end lost 3 bases, the J end lost 8 bases, and 10 bases lay between the germline ends. The CDR3 extends over 12 amino acids. CDR3 protein: CASSMSGEGYTF. CDR3 bases: TGTGCCAGTAGTATGTCAGGGGAAGGCTACACCTTC.

V usage is TRBV7-9 and J usage is TRBJ1-2; 7 nucleotides agree with TRBD1. J lost 1 base, V lost 9 bases, and 8 bases had no gene match. This CDR3 contains 14 residues. Germline CDR1 SEHNR, CDR2 FQNEAQ (reference sequence). The CDR3 loop is CASSQGKGNYGYTF. The CDR3 bases are TGTGCCAGTTCACAGGGGAAGGGTAACTATGGCTACACCTTC. Together with reference TRBV7-9 and TRBJ1-2, the CDR3 gives the full variable domain: DTGVSQNPRHKITKRGQNVTFRCDPISEHNRLYWYRQTLGQGPEFLTYFQNEAQLEKSRLLSDRFSAERPKGSFSTLEIQRTEQGDSAMYLCASSQGKGNYGYTFGSGTRLTVV.

The chain has TRBV27 and TRBJ2-7, with TRBD2 as a possible D gene (5 bases). With 3 bases removed from V and 9 bases from J, the gap between germline ends came to 15 bases. Germline CDR1 and CDR2: MNHEY and SMNVEV (reference sequence). There are 13 residues in the CDR3. CDR3 loop: CASSFNGISLQYF. DNA of the CDR3: TGTGCCAGCAGTTTTAACGGGATCTCATTGCAGTACTTC.

The rearrangement uses TRBV10-3 and TRBJ2-7; D possibly corresponds to TRBD1 (6 bases). The CDR3 length is 11 residues. Between the trimmed V and J ends, which lost 9 bases and 6 bases, there was a span of 12 bases. The germline gives CDR1 ENHRY, CDR2 SYGVKD. CDR3 sequence: CAILQGSEQYF. Here the CDR3 DNA reads TGTGCCATATTACAGGGTAGCGAGCAGTACTTC.

The V gene is TRBV10-2, the J gene TRBJ2-7; tentatively, D is TRBD2 (6 bases). The CDR3 has 12 residues. Trimming shortened V by 7 bases and J by 5 bases, and 12 bases separated the two germline ends. Germline CDR1 is WSHSY and CDR2 is SAAADI. CDR3 amino acids: CASNPGVHEQYF. The DNA of the CDR3 is TGCGCCAGCAATCCGGGGGTACACGAGCAGTACTTC.

This clone was found a few times. The CDR3 DNA reads TGTGCCAGCAGTAGACTAGCGGGAGGGCCCGGGGAGCTGTTTTTT. Protein product: CASSRLAGGPGELFF. The rearrangement links TRBV11-2 to TRBJ2-2; 14 bases line up with TRBD2. The J segment lost 6 bases and the V segment lost 6 bases, leaving 3 bases of the junction unmatched. CDR3 length equals 15 residues. Germline loops: CDR1 SGHAT, CDR2 FQNNGV.

The J gene is TRBJ2-7, the V gene TRBV5-8, with 9 bases identical to TRBD2. This CDR3 has 14 residues. CDR1 and CDR2 (germline): SGHTS, YDEGEE. V was pared by 10 bases and J by 5 bases, with 13 bases of the junction left unmatched. For the CDR3, the DNA is TGTGCCCTCCGCCGGGCGGGAGGGCCCGACGAGCAGTACTTC. Protein sequence: CALRRAGGPDEQYF.

This clone showed up just once. CDR3 region: CASSFPTSGSGEQFF. The DNA for the CDR3 is TGTGCCAGCAGTTTCCCCACTAGCGGGAGTGGTGAGCAGTTCTTC. The chain couples TRBV28 to TRBJ2-1, with 11 positions matching TRBD2. From germline, CDR1 is MDHEN and CDR2 SYDVKM. The CDR3 sequence is 15 residues long. V lost 3 bases and J lost 9; bases outside the gene matches: 7.

The chain joins TRBV19 to TRBJ2-3, with 11 bases aligning to TRBD2. The J segment lost 0 bases and the V segment lost 4 bases, leaving 6 bases of the junction unmatched. CDR1 is LNHDA, CDR2 SQIVND, per germline (reference sequence). The CDR3 sequence is 17 residues long. CDR3 region: CASSKKGLAVSTDTQYF. The DNA of the CDR3 is TGTGCCAGTAGTAAAAAGGGACTAGCGGTTAGCACAGATACGCAGTATTTT.

The chain links TRBV28 to TRBJ2-5, with D unresolved. The J call may be faulty, since TRBJ2-7 better matches the DNA end. Germline V CDR1 and CDR2: MDHEN, SYDVKM. This CDR3 is 11 amino acids long. The CDR3 DNA reads as TGTGCCAGCAGTCTCCACTACGAGCAGTACTTC. The encoded protein is CASSLHYEQYF.

The gene calls are TRBV28 and TRBJ2-7; D is uncertain. Germline V CDR1 and CDR2: MDHEN, SYDVKM. Between the trimmed V and J ends, which lost 8 bases and 5 bases, there was a span of 13 bases. There are 12 residues in the CDR3. In DNA, the CDR3 is TGTGCCAGCTTTCGAGGCAGCCACGAGCAGTACTTC. Translating gives CASFRGSHEQYF. Full variable domain (remainder filled in from reference TRBV28 and TRBJ2-7): DVKVTQSSRYLVKRTGEKVFLECVQDMDHENMFWYRQDPGLGLRLIYFSYDVKMKEKGDIPEGYSVSREKKERFSLILESASTNQTSMYLCASFRGSHEQYFGPGTRLTVT.

The V call is TRBV21-1, the J call TRBJ2-5; TRBD2 reflects the table's D call only, with no check against the DNA. TRBV21-1 represents a pseudogene. The CDR3 extends over 17 amino acids. The CDR3 region is CASSKAPGLAGVETQYF. In nucleotides, the CDR3 is TGTGCCAGCAGCAAAGCGCCGGGACTAGCGGGAGTAGAGACCCAGTACTTC.

The chain carries TRBV7-8 and TRBJ1-3; no clear D gene. There are 16 residues in the CDR3. The germline V gene encodes CDR1 SGHVS and CDR2 FQNEAQ. V gave up 3 bases and J gave up 2 bases, with 14 bases separating them. The CDR3 DNA reads TGTGCCAGCAGCTTTCTTCTCCCGGAGGCTGGAAACACCATATATTTT. Translation gives CASSFLLPEAGNTIYF.

V gene TRBV6-6 combines with J gene TRBJ2-7, with TRBD1 matching 7 bases. Looked up from germline, CDR1 is MNHNY and CDR2 is SVGAGI (reference sequence). The CDR3 is made up of 13 amino acids. V lost 6 bases and J lost 1; bases outside the gene matches: 3. This CDR3 is CASSPTGSYEQYF. The DNA of the CDR3 is TGTGCCAGCAGCCCGACAGGGTCCTACGAGCAGTACTTC.

The chain employs TRBV5-1 and TRBJ1-1, with a tentative D call TRBD1 (6 bases). Germline values: CDR1 SGHRS, CDR2 YFSETQ. The CDR3 extends over 13 amino acids. V dropped 5 bases and J dropped 1 base, with 9 bases sitting between them. The CDR3 nucleotides are TGCGCCAGCAGGGGACAAGAGAACACTGAAGCTTTCTTT. It yields the protein CASRGQENTEAFF.

The chain employs TRBV27 and TRBJ2-5, with D unresolved. The DNA end favors TRBJ2-7, so the J call may be wrong. This CDR3 spans 12 amino acids. CDR1 MNHEY and CDR2 SMNVEV come from the germline V gene (reference sequence). The CDR3 loop is CASRSGVNEQYF. The CDR3 coding sequence is TGTGCCAGCAGGTCCGGAGTGAACGAGCAGTACTTC.

With regard to this clone: The sample carries other DNA sequences with the same CDR3. The chain combines TRBV5-1 with TRBJ2-3; D is uncertain. Trimming took off 0 bases at V and 3 bases at J, with 2 bases between the two ends. The germline V gene has CDR1 SGHRS and CDR2 YFSETQ. The CDR3 runs to 12 residues. The CDR3 is CASSLATDTQYF. The CDR3 nucleotides are TGCGCCAGCAGCTTGGCAACAGATACGCAGTATTTT.

This chain uses TRBV4-2 with TRBJ2-5, with a possible D match to TRBD2 (5 bases). The CDR3 consists of 14 residues. Germline CDR1 LGHNA, CDR2 YNFKEQ. Trimming removed 2 bases at V and 2 bases at J, with 9 bases between. CDR3 DNA sequence: TGTGCCAGCAGCCAACGGGGAGATCAAGAGACCCAGTACTTC. Its protein product is CASSQRGDQETQYF.

V is TRBV27 and J is TRBJ2-7; TRBD2 matches at 7 bases. This CDR3 has 15 residues. Trimming cost V 7 bases and J 3 bases; bases outside gene matches: 12. Germline-derived CDR1 and CDR2 are MNHEY and SMNVEV (reference sequence). The CDR3 protein is CASIDRASGLYEQYF. Written as DNA, the CDR3 is TGTGCCAGCATCGATCGGGCTAGCGGCCTCTACGAGCAGTACTTC.

V usage is TRBV28 and J usage is TRBJ2-5, with D tentatively TRBD2 (7 bases). The tail of the sequence fits TRBJ2-7 better, so the J call may be wrong. CDR3 length equals 13 residues. CDR1 MDHEN and CDR2 SYDVKM come from the germline V gene. The CDR3 protein is CASQGTKSYEQYF. As DNA, the CDR3 is TGTGCCAGTCAGGGGACTAAATCCTACGAGCAGTACTTC.

This sequence joins TRBV10-2 and TRBJ2-1; D perhaps matches TRBD2 (5 bases). Germline CDR1 reads WSHSY; CDR2 reads SAAADI. The CDR3 loop spans 15 amino acids. Between the trimmed V and J ends, which lost 7 bases and 6 bases, there was a span of 19 bases. CDR3 sequence (DNA): TGCGCCAGCACTCCCCGGCTATCCGGGGTCAATGAGCAGTTCTTC. This codes for CASTPRLSGVNEQFF.

This clone was found once. This sequence joins TRBV6-1 and TRBJ2-5, with no clear D. V dropped 1 base and J dropped 10 bases, with 16 bases sitting between them. The CDR3 contains 14 residues. Germline V gene sequence: CDR1 MNHNS, CDR2 SASEGT. CDR3 loop: CASSEGIVSIFQYF. CDR3 coding DNA: TGTGCCAGCAGTGAAGGAATAGTTAGTATCTTCCAGTACTTC.

The rearrangement uses TRBV6-1 and TRBJ2-7, with D tentatively TRBD2 (5 bases). The CDR3 runs to 12 residues. Trimming pared 10 bases from V and 12 bases from J, leaving 22 bases between. CDR1 and CDR2 (germline): MNHNS, SASEGT. This chain's CDR3 is CATREPQSPMYF. CDR3 sequence (DNA): TGTGCCACCCGGGAACCACAATCCCCGATGTACTTC.

J is TRBJ2-1 and V is TRBV5-6; TRBD1 matches 12 bases. CDR3 length: 18 amino acids. CDR1 SGHDT and CDR2 YYEEEE come from the germline V gene. Germline trimming cut 2 bases from V and 4 bases from J; bases unmatched to any gene: 10. As DNA, the CDR3 is TGTGCCAGCAGCTTAAGGGGACAGGGGGCGAACCTATACAATGAGCAGTTCTTC. It yields the protein CASSLRGQGANLYNEQFF.

CDR3 nucleotide sequence: TGTGCCAGCAGCTTAGCGATTTTTAAGACAGTCAGCTCCTACAATGAGCAGTTCTTC. Amino acid sequence: CASSLAIFKTVSSYNEQFF. The rearrangement uses TRBV7-9 and TRBJ2-1; D perhaps matches TRBD1 (5 bases). The V gene lost 0 bases and the J gene lost 0 bases, with 18 bases spanning the gap. The CDR3 is 19 residues long. Germline V CDR1 and CDR2: SEHNR, FQNEAQ (reference sequence).

This chain connects TRBV6-6 to TRBJ1-1, with 7 bases aligning to TRBD1. The germline V gene encodes CDR1 MNHNY and CDR2 SVGAGI (reference sequence). J was trimmed by 8 bases and V by 7 bases; bases with no gene match: 4. CDR3 length: 11 residues. The CDR3 nucleotides read TGTGCCAGCACAGACAGGGAAGAAGCTTTCTTT. It translates to CASTDREEAFF.